These 24 T cell receptor beta chains were sequenced from one sample in a study of spatial heterogeneity in lung cancer. Their recognized antigens are unknown. TCRdb redid the calling of the 5' RACE reads with MiXCR, one entry per CDR3 protein. The sample includes 3,900 or so distinct CDR3 sequences, 5.5% to 7% seen only once; the top ten take 15% to 20%. Time point in this sample: sample taken at primary tumor resection. Study conclusions and caveats: Counts that tracked tumor mutation counts were those of expanded intratumoral alpha and beta TCRs.

The source material was lung tumor tissue, sampled at surgery. The receptors stem from a male donor with early-stage non-small cell lung cancer.

In this sample, this clonotype turned up many times. CDR3 sequence (DNA): TGTGCCAGCAGTGAAGAGCGTACGGGAAACACCATATATTTT. It codes for CASSEERTGNTIYF. The chain joins TRBV25-1 to TRBJ1-3, with D uncertain. Germline V gene lookup returns CDR1 MGHDK and CDR2 SYGVNS. V lost 2 bases and J 4 bases, leaving 9 bases between the germline ends. The CDR3 has 14 amino acids.

This clonotype has ten or more counts. The J gene is TRBJ2-4, the V gene TRBV5-5, with unresolved D. Trimming took off 0 bases at V and 5 bases at J, with 15 bases between the two ends. Per germline, CDR1 SGHKS and CDR2 YYEKEE (reference sequence). The CDR3 totals 16 residues. The CDR3 sequence: CASSLVVNRLQNIQYF. As DNA, the CDR3 is TGTGCCAGCAGCTTGGTTGTCAATAGGCTCCAAAACATTCAGTACTTC.

This clonotype is medium-sized (0.01 to 0.1%). In DNA form, the CDR3 reads TGTGCCAGCAGTATTGACAGGGGGAACACTGAAGCTTTCTTT. The encoded protein is CASSIDRGNTEAFF. The chain is built from TRBV12-3 or TRBV12-4 and TRBJ1-1, with 8 bases identical to TRBD1. The CDR3 totals 14 residues. Trimming cost V 5 bases and J 1 base; bases outside gene matches: 3.

This clonotype is deemed medium-sized. J is TRBJ1-5 and V is TRBV20-1; D not certain. The germline CDR1 and CDR2 sequences are DFQATT and SNEGSKA (reference sequence). The CDR3 loop spans 14 amino acids. The V gene lost 6 bases and the J gene lost 4 bases, with 16 bases spanning the gap. The CDR3 sequence: CSAPTPEYNQPQHF. CDR3 bases: TGCAGTGCCCCAACTCCGGAGTATAATCAGCCCCAGCATTTT.

This clonotype was seen repeatedly, ten times or more. V is TRBV30 and J is TRBJ1-2; TRBD1 agrees at 7 bases. J lost 6 bases, V lost 1 base, and 8 bases had no gene match. The CDR3 has 14 residues. Per germline, CDR1 GTSNPN and CDR2 SVGIG (reference sequence). The CDR3 here is CAWSADRTSDGYTF. For the CDR3, the DNA is TGTGCCTGGAGTGCGGACAGGACCTCTGATGGCTACACCTTC.

This clonotype is labeled as medium-sized (0.01 to 0.1%). The CDR3 sequence is CASRSRGIQETQYF. CDR3 DNA: TGTGCCAGCAGATCCAGGGGAATTCAAGAGACCCAGTACTTC. This chain joins TRBV3-1 and TRBJ2-5; weak D call: TRBD1 (6 bases). Germline V gene data show CDR1 as LGHDT and CDR2 as YNNKEL (reference sequence). V gave up 6 bases and J gave up 2 bases, with 13 bases separating them. The CDR3 consists of 14 residues.

This clonotype is medium-sized in the sample. The chain employs TRBV29-1 and TRBJ2-5, with D hard to call. This CDR3 comprises 13 residues. In germline, CDR1 is SQVTM, CDR2 ANQGSEA. With 6 bases removed from V and 1 base from J, the gap between germline ends came to 12 bases. Here the CDR3 DNA reads TGCAGCGTAGCCCACAGTTTCCAAGAGACCCAGTACTTC. It yields the protein CSVAHSFQETQYF.

This clonotype is deemed medium-sized. The chain recombines TRBV12-3 or TRBV12-4 with TRBJ2-1; either TRBD1 or TRBD2 may fit D (5 bases each). V shed 7 bases and J shed 0 bases, with 13 bases lying between them. CDR3 length: 15 amino acids. This CDR3 is CASTLGDGSYNEQFF. CDR3 DNA sequence: TGTGCCAGCACCCTAGGGGACGGCTCCTACAATGAGCAGTTCTTC.

Within the sample, this clonotype is medium-sized (0.01 to 0.1%). The CDR3 DNA sequence: TGTGCCAGCAGCTTACGTCCACTAGCGGGAGGAGGCACCGGGGAGCTGTTTTTT. Encoded protein: CASSLRPLAGGGTGELFF. This chain links TRBV11-2 with TRBJ2-2, with TRBD2 matching over 12 bases. The CDR3 loop spans 18 amino acids. The ends lost 2 bases at V and 4 bases at J; junction bases unmatched: 8. CDR1 SGHAT and CDR2 FQNNGV come from the germline V gene.

This clonotype is medium-sized. This rearrangement joins TRBV24-1 to TRBJ2-2, with 7 bases lining up with TRBD2. This CDR3 comprises 16 residues. V trimming: 5 bases; J trimming: 7 bases; junction bases outside the gene matches: 12. CDR1 is KGHDR, CDR2 SFDVKD, per germline. The CDR3 DNA follows: TGTGCCACCAGTGCCAACCGAGGACTAGATGGCGGGGAGCTGTTTTTT. Amino acid sequence: CATSANRGLDGGELFF.

Within the sample, this clonotype is medium-sized. The chain couples TRBV4-2 to TRBJ2-1; 11 bases line up with TRBD2. The V gene's germline CDR1 is LGHNA and CDR2 YNFKEQ. This CDR3 has 15 amino acids. V lost 4 bases to trimming and J lost 3 bases; unmatched junction nucleotides: 2. CDR3 DNA: TGTGCCAGCAGCCGACTAGCGGGGTACTACAATGAGCAGTTCTTC. This translates into CASSRLAGYYNEQFF.

In this sample, this clonotype turned up many times. The chain is built from TRBV6-5 and TRBJ2-1; the D is unclear. Germline V lookup: CDR1 MNHEY, CDR2 SVGAGI. The CDR3 contains 13 residues. The V end lost 5 bases, the J end lost 5 bases, and 10 bases lay between the germline ends. For the CDR3, the DNA is TGTGCCAGCAGTCCGCTAGGAGACAATGAGCAGTTCTTC. It specifies CASSPLGDNEQFF.

In this sample, this clonotype turned up once. This chain joins TRBV19 and TRBJ2-3; 10 nucleotides align to TRBD2. The CDR3 consists of 16 residues. Germline V gene data show CDR1 as LNHDA and CDR2 as SQIVND (reference sequence). Trimming at V came to 5 bases and at J to 2 bases, leaving 7 bases not matched to a gene. CDR3 loop: CASSVGLARITDTQYF. Written as DNA, the CDR3 is TGTGCCAGTAGTGTGGGACTAGCGAGGATCACAGATACGCAGTATTTT.

Judged by abundance, this clonotype is medium-sized (0.01 to 0.1%). The genes are TRBV6-2 or TRBV6-3 and TRBJ1-1, with 10 bases matching TRBD1. Per the germline V gene, CDR1 is MNHEY and CDR2 is SVGEGT. J was trimmed by 3 bases and V by 4 bases; bases with no gene match: 2. The CDR3 length is 14 residues. The CDR3 DNA reads as TGTGCCAGCAGTTCGGACAGGGGGGACACTGAAGCTTTCTTT. Protein product: CASSSDRGDTEAFF.

This clonotype is medium-sized in the sample. V gene TRBV20-1 combines with J gene TRBJ1-1; D not resolved. The germline V and J ends were trimmed by 3 bases and 1 base, with 9 bases remaining between them. Germline lookup yields CDR1 DFQATT and CDR2 SNEGSKA (reference sequence). The length of the CDR3 is 13 residues. CDR3 residues: CSASQHQNTEAFF. CDR3 sequence (DNA): TGCAGTGCTAGTCAACACCAGAACACTGAAGCTTTCTTT.

This clonotype is medium-sized (0.01 to 0.1%) by share. The chain recombines TRBV18 with TRBJ1-4, with D possibly being TRBD1 (6 bases). The V end lost 2 bases, the J end lost 2 bases, and 12 bases lay between the germline ends. Germline loops: CDR1 KGHSH, CDR2 LQKENI. The length of the CDR3 is 16 residues. Here the CDR3 reads CASSPNRDGTNEKLFF. The CDR3 nucleotides are TGTGCCAGCTCACCAAACAGGGATGGGACTAATGAAAAACTGTTTTTT. Variable domain in full (rest from reference TRBV18 and TRBJ1-4): NAGVMQNPRHLVRRRGQEARLRCSPMKGHSHVYWYRQLPEEGLKFMVYLQKENIIDESGMPKERFSAEFPKEGPSILRIQQVVRGDSAAYFCASSPNRDGTNEKLFFGSGTQLSVL.

This clonotype is labeled as medium-sized. This sequence joins TRBV3-1 and TRBJ2-1; D is undetermined. The length of the CDR3 is 15 residues. Per the germline V gene, CDR1 is LGHDT and CDR2 is YNNKEL (reference sequence). V was pared by 0 bases and J by 7 bases, with 13 bases between. The CDR3 loop is CASSQEKGPRNEQFF. DNA of the CDR3: TGTGCCAGCAGCCAAGAAAAAGGGCCCCGGAATGAGCAGTTCTTC.

This clonotype is medium-sized within its sample. The rearrangement joins TRBV6-6 to TRBJ2-5; D gene uncertain. Trimming shortened V by 2 bases and J by 0 bases, and 4 bases separated the two germline ends. Germline assignment: CDR1 MNHNY and CDR2 SVGAGI (reference sequence). The CDR3 totals 13 residues. The CDR3 loop reads CASSYGHQETQYF. The CDR3 nucleotides are TGTGCCAGCAGTTACGGGCACCAAGAGACCCAGTACTTC.

This clonotype rates as medium-sized. The chain carries TRBV18 and TRBJ2-7; no clear D. The CDR3 extends over 13 amino acids. Trimming shortened V by 6 bases and J by 3 bases, and 12 bases separated the two germline ends. CDR1 and CDR2 (germline): KGHSH, LQKENI. The CDR3 is CASSHLELYEQYF. DNA for the CDR3: TGTGCCAGCTCCCACCTCGAACTCTACGAGCAGTACTTC.

This clonotype is medium-sized (0.01 to 0.1%) in the sample. CDR3 protein: CASSSPLQSTDTQYF. The CDR3 DNA reads TGTGCCAGCAGCTCGCCCCTACAGAGCACAGATACGCAGTATTTT. V is TRBV7-2 and J is TRBJ2-3; no firm D call. V lost 4 bases and J 0 bases, leaving 11 bases between the germline ends. Germline lookup yields CDR1 SGHTA and CDR2 FQGNSA. This CDR3 is built from 15 residues.

This clonotype was detected ten times or more. The chain recombines TRBV24-1 with TRBJ1-1; possible D gene TRBD1, 6 bases. The germline CDR1 and CDR2 sequences are KGHDR and SFDVKD. The V and J ends lost 7 bases and 7 bases respectively, with 15 bases between them. There are 13 residues in the CDR3. The CDR3 DNA reads TGTGCCACCAGGACAGGAGACCATGGTGAAGCTTTCTTT. Translating it yields CATRTGDHGEAFF.

This clonotype was counted at least ten times. The chain joins TRBV29-1 to TRBJ2-2, with 10 bases lining up with TRBD1. CDR1 is SQVTM, CDR2 ANQGSEA, per germline. The CDR3 has 14 amino acids. Unmatched junction bases numbered 8, after V lost 6 bases and J lost 7 bases. CDR3 loop: CSVGRQGANGELFF. In DNA, the CDR3 is TGCAGCGTCGGGAGACAGGGGGCAAACGGGGAGCTGTTTTTT.

This clonotype rates as medium-sized. The rearrangement uses TRBV5-1 and TRBJ2-3; tentative D call: TRBD1 (5 bases). The CDR3 loop spans 13 amino acids. The germline V gene encodes CDR1 SGHRS and CDR2 YFSETQ. Trimming took off 6 bases at V and 6 bases at J, with 14 bases between the two ends. CDR3 DNA: TGCGCCAGCAACCAGGGATGGGTGGATACGCAGTATTTT. Protein: CASNQGWVDTQYF.

This clonotype is deemed medium-sized. The V and J genes are TRBV9 and TRBJ2-7; D call uncertain. Germline-derived CDR1 and CDR2 are SGDLS and YYNGEE. This CDR3 is built from 12 residues. Between the trimmed V and J ends, which lost 3 bases and 7 bases, there was a span of 11 bases. CDR3 amino acids: CASSGPTREQYF. Here the CDR3 DNA reads TGTGCCAGCAGCGGTCCCACTCGTGAGCAGTACTTC.